One and the same sample provided the 21 T cell receptor beta chains below, sequenced in a study of graft-versus-host responses after intestinal transplantation. Sequencing was performed with immunoSEQ multiplex PCR; in TCRdb, only in-frame clones are kept and a portion is missing. The repertoire holds about 4,000 clones, with roughly 78% as singletons. Both intraepithelial and lamina propria lymphocytes were released by processing graft tissue. The input for sequencing was ileum tissue, taken 17 days after transplant. Source of these receptors: a human patient who received an intestinal transplant, so some T cells may come from the graft donor.

V is TRBV25-1 and J is TRBJ1-2; D is undetermined. V was trimmed by 1 base and J by 6 bases, leaving 3 bases between them. The CDR3 has 11 residues. Germline V CDR1 and CDR2: MGHDK, SYGVNS. The CDR3 coding sequence is TGTGCCAGCAGTGAATTCAATGGCTACACCTTC. This sequence encodes CASSEFNGYTF.

The chain is built from TRBV27 and TRBJ2-5, with 7 bases identical to TRBD2. V was pared by 3 bases and J by 5 bases, with 6 bases of the junction left unmatched. The CDR3 is made up of 14 amino acids. Germline V gene data show CDR1 as MNHEY and CDR2 as SMNVEV (reference sequence). The CDR3 is CASSLGGGVETQYF. For the CDR3, the DNA is TGTGCCAGCAGTTTGGGGGGGGGTGTGGAGACCCAGTACTTC.

This clone was observed a handful of times. The rearrangement uses TRBV11-2 and TRBJ1-2; tentatively, D is TRBD1 (6 bases). Trimming took 2 bases from V and 3 from J, leaving 19 bases between them. CDR1 SGHAT and CDR2 FQNNGV come from the germline V gene. The CDR3 covers 17 residues. CDR3 nucleotides: TGTGCCAGCAGCTTAATCTTGGGGCCAGGGGTCGACTATGGCTACACCTTC. Amino acids: CASSLILGPGVDYGYTF.

The genes are TRBV5-4 and TRBJ2-1; D is perhaps TRBD2 (5 bases). Trimming shortened V by 0 bases and J by 0 bases, and 13 bases separated the two germline ends. Germline CDR1 is SGHNT and CDR2 is YYREEE (reference sequence). This CDR3 spans 17 amino acids. CDR3: CASSLGPYGSSYNEQFF. The DNA of the CDR3 is TGTGCCAGCAGCTTGGGCCCCTATGGGAGCTCCTACAATGAGCAGTTCTTC.

The chain employs TRBV5-4 and TRBJ2-7, with D possibly TRBD1 on 6 matching bases. Trimming took 4 bases from V and 7 from J, leaving 21 bases between them. Per germline, CDR1 SGHNT and CDR2 YYREEE (reference sequence). CDR3 length: 15 residues. CDR3 DNA sequence: TGTGCCAGCAGCCAGGGGATCGGTCGTTCGTGGGAGCAGTACGTC. It yields the protein CASSQGIGRSWEQYV.

The chain combines TRBV28 with TRBJ2-5; 8 bases are a match to TRBD2. Trimming at V came to 3 bases and at J to 2 bases, leaving 8 bases not matched to a gene. Germline-derived CDR1 and CDR2 are MDHEN and SYDVKM. The CDR3 loop spans 16 amino acids. The CDR3 sequence is CASSLPRRGVQETQYF. Written as DNA, the CDR3 is TGTGCCAGCAGTTTGCCCCGGCGGGGGGTACAAGAGACCCAGTACTTC.

In regard to this clone: This specimen includes other DNA sequences encoding the same CDR3. The gene calls are TRBV18 and TRBJ2-2; no definite D call. The CDR3 is 14 residues long. V was pared by 3 bases and J by 2 bases, with 7 bases between. CDR1 is KGHSH and CDR2 is LQKENI in the germline V gene. CDR3: CASSPRQNTGELFF. The CDR3 DNA follows: TGTGCCAGCTCACCCCGACAAAACACCGGGGAGCTGTTTTTT.

V usage is TRBV25-1 and J usage is TRBJ1-2; D remains ambiguous. The V gene lost 4 bases and the J gene lost 2 bases, with 5 bases spanning the gap. This CDR3 has 12 amino acids. Germline CDR1 is MGHDK and CDR2 is SYGVNS. For the CDR3, the DNA is TGTGCCAGCAGTGCAGGCAACTATGGCTACACCTTC. Translating gives CASSAGNYGYTF.

The chain employs TRBV28 and TRBJ2-5; 7 bases map to TRBD1. Germline V gene data show CDR1 as MDHEN and CDR2 as SYDVKM. V gave up 4 bases and J gave up 3 bases; unmatched junction bases: 11. The CDR3 runs 16 residues. The CDR3 here is CASSSSRGGIEETQYF. For the CDR3, the DNA is TGTGCCAGCAGTTCAAGCCGAGGGGGCATAGAAGAGACCCAGTACTTC.

This chain joins TRBV19 and TRBJ2-2, with 7 bases matching TRBD1. The CDR3 covers 14 residues. The germline CDR1 and CDR2 sequences are LNHDA and SQIVND (reference sequence). V trimming: 4 bases; J trimming: 6 bases; junction bases outside the gene matches: 5. CDR3 sequence reads: CASSRDRVAGELFF. The CDR3 nucleotides are TGTGCCAGTAGTAGAGACAGGGTAGCCGGGGAGCTGTTTTTT.

This chain connects TRBV4-3 to TRBJ2-5; 12 bases agree with TRBD2. The CDR3 has 18 residues. V dropped 0 bases and J dropped 5; count of bases not matched to a gene: 10. Germline V lookup: CDR1 LGHNA, CDR2 YSLEER. The CDR3 nucleotides are TGCGCCAGCAGCCAAGACGTACTAGCGGGGGGTATAGGGGAGACCCAGTACTTC. Encoded protein: CASSQDVLAGGIGETQYF.

A few counts support this clone. This chain joins TRBV5-6 and TRBJ2-6; TRBD2 aligns across 7 bases. Germline values: CDR1 SGHDT, CDR2 YYEEEE. J lost 1 base, V lost 4 bases, and 5 bases had no gene match. CDR3 length equals 16 residues. The CDR3 is CASSDNGRSGANVLTF. The CDR3 DNA is TGTGCCAGCAGCGATAACGGGAGGTCTGGGGCCAACGTCCTGACTTTC.

The gene calls are TRBV18 and TRBJ2-5; possibly TRBD1 for D (6 bases). This CDR3 is built from 16 residues. CDR1 KGHSH and CDR2 LQKENI come from the germline V gene. V was clipped by 5 bases and J by 3 bases, with 19 bases between them. For the CDR3, the DNA is TGTGCCAGCTCAGAGAATTTGGGGACACGAAAAGAGACCCAGTACTTC. Translation gives CASSENLGTRKETQYF.

CDR3 bases: TGTGCCAGCAGGGGACAGGGGAGAGAGACCCAGTACTTC. This translates into CASRGQGRETQYF. The genes are TRBV28 and TRBJ2-5; 10 bases fit TRBD1. The V gene end was trimmed by 6 bases and the J gene end by 4 bases; junction bases not matched to a gene: 2. This CDR3 has 13 residues. From germline, CDR1 is MDHEN and CDR2 SYDVKM.

The gene calls are TRBV2 and TRBJ2-1, with 10 bases identical to TRBD2. Germline trimming cut 10 bases from V and 5 bases from J; bases unmatched to any gene: 5. From germline, CDR1 is SNHLY and CDR2 FYNNEI. CDR3 length: 13 residues. The CDR3 loop reads CAKKRGGDNEQFF. For the CDR3, the DNA is TGTGCCAAGAAGCGGGGGGGGGACAATGAGCAGTTCTTC.

J is TRBJ1-5 and V is TRBV5-6; maybe TRBD1 (5 bases). The CDR3 loop spans 17 amino acids. V lost 4 bases and J lost 3, with 20 bases in between. Germline CDR1 is SGHDT and CDR2 is YYEEEE. Here the CDR3 reads CASSPGRPGTHNQPQHF. Here the CDR3 DNA reads TGTGCCAGCAGCCCGGGACGGCCGGGGACTCACAATCAGCCCCAGCATTTT.

The V call is TRBV11-2, the J call TRBJ2-2, with 8 bases matching TRBD2. The CDR3 consists of 15 residues. The V segment lost 2 bases and the J segment 7 bases; nucleotides outside the gene matches: 6. Germline CDR1 is SGHAT and CDR2 is FQNNGV. CDR3 sequence: CASSLPTGGGGELFF. In DNA form, the CDR3 reads TGTGCCAGCAGCTTACCAACCGGGGGGGGCGGGGAGCTGTTTTTT.

V and J are TRBV7-9 and TRBJ1-2; possible D gene TRBD1, 5 bases. This CDR3 contains 16 residues. The V and J ends lost 5 bases and 5 bases respectively, with 21 bases between them. Germline assignment: CDR1 SEHNR and CDR2 FQNEAQ (reference sequence). The CDR3 DNA follows: TGTGCCAGCAGCGGGGAGGGGAGGTCCTCGAGGTATGGCTACACCTTC. Its protein is CASSGEGRSSRYGYTF.

The rearrangement joins TRBV6-5 to TRBJ1-1; 9 bases fit TRBD1. The trim removed 7 bases at V and 4 bases at J, leaving 10 bases unmatched. The germline V gene encodes CDR1 MNHEY and CDR2 SVGAGI. The CDR3 is 15 residues long. The CDR3 DNA is TGTGCCAGCAAAGTCCGGCAGACAGGGGGCACTGAAGCTTTCTTT. Protein sequence: CASKVRQTGGTEAFF.

V usage is TRBV7-6 and J usage is TRBJ2-5; the match to TRBD2 covers 7 bases. The CDR3 extends over 15 amino acids. With V trimmed by 7 bases and J by 5 bases, 13 bases remained unmatched. The germline gives CDR1 SGHVS, CDR2 FNYEAQ. This CDR3 reads CASTLGGGSGETQYF. The CDR3 DNA reads TGTGCCAGCACCCTCGGCGGGGGAAGTGGGGAGACCCAGTACTTC. Drawing the rest from reference TRBV7-6 and TRBJ2-5, the complete variable domain is GAGVSQSPRYKVTKRGQDVALRCDPISGHVSLYWYRQALGQGPEFLTYFNYEAQQDKSGLPNDRFSAERPEGSISTLTIQRTEQRDSAMYRCASTLGGGSGETQYFGPGTRLLVL.

V gene TRBV10-1 combines with J gene TRBJ2-3; possible D gene TRBD1, 5 bases. The CDR3 spans 15 residues. V was clipped by 1 base and J by 2 bases, with 10 bases between them. Germline values: CDR1 WNHNN, CDR2 SYGVQD (reference sequence). In DNA form, the CDR3 reads TGCGCCAGCAGTGAGTACCCGACAGCCACAGATACGCAGTATTTT. Amino acid sequence: CASSEYPTATDTQYF.